Below, 25 T cell receptor beta chains from the same sample are listed, as sequenced in a study of regulatory T cells in long-lasting Graves disease. As for time point: newly diagnosed GD, antithyroid drugs for less than 3 months. PBMC RNA was the source of the TCR library. Relying on iRepertoire HTBI primers and Arm-PCR of CDR3 regions, the team built TCR beta libraries. Using its own MiXCR run on the multiplex PCR reads, TCRdb lists one record per CDR3 protein. The sample carries around 450,000 distinct CDR3 sequences, just under 15% recorded once. In addition, the sample was reused for a study of T cells in Graves' hyperthyroidism and ophthalmopathy.

Material: peripheral blood mononuclear cells (PBMCs), obtained at new diagnosis, from a patient treated with antithyroid drugs. The source is a young woman with Graves disease.

This clonotype was found many times. This rearrangement joins TRBV6-1 to TRBJ2-5; D call uncertain. Between the trimmed V and J ends, which lost 1 base and 3 bases, there was a span of 0 bases. The CDR3 is 11 amino acids. CDR1 and CDR2 (germline): MNHNS, SASEGT. The CDR3 DNA reads TGTGCCAGCAGTGAAGAAGAGACCCAGTACTTC. It specifies CASSEEETQYF.

About this clonotype: A far larger clone differs by one base, so this is likely a read error. The gene calls are TRBV11-1 and TRBJ2-7; TRBD1 or TRBD2 may be the D gene (5 bases each). CDR1 SGHAT and CDR2 FQDESV come from the germline V gene (reference sequence). V lost 10 bases to trimming and J lost 7 bases, with 23 bases between them. CDR3 length: 14 amino acids. The CDR3 nucleotides are TGTGCCACCTCTAGCCGGGACCCAATATTAGAGCAGTACTTC. This encodes CATSSRDPILEQYF.

This chain links TRBV27 with TRBJ2-7, with D uncertain. Deletions cut 6 bases from V and 1 base from J, with 13 bases between. CDR3 length equals 14 residues. CDR1 is MNHEY, CDR2 SMNVEV, per germline (reference sequence). CDR3 in amino acids: CASSPTPRSYEQYF. The DNA of the CDR3 is TGTGCCAGCAGCCCAACTCCAAGGTCCTACGAGCAGTACTTC.

This clonotype was seen a few times. V is TRBV29-1 and J is TRBJ1-2; 9 positions agree with TRBD1. This CDR3 spans 15 amino acids. V trimming: 7 bases; J trimming: 5 bases; junction bases outside the gene matches: 14. Germline V gene data show CDR1 as SQVTM and CDR2 as ANQGSEA. This CDR3 is CSAETAPTGGYGYTF. The CDR3 DNA reads as TGCAGCGCAGAAACGGCACCGACAGGGGGATATGGCTACACCTTC.

The chain is built from TRBV9 and TRBJ2-3; tentatively, D is TRBD1 or TRBD2 (6 bases each). There are 16 residues in the CDR3. CDR1 SGDLS and CDR2 YYNGEE come from the germline V gene. Trimming shortened V by 0 bases and J by 4 bases, and 15 bases separated the two germline ends. In DNA form, the CDR3 reads TGTGCCAGCAGCGTAGCGGGGGCCCTACGGGCAGATACGCAGTATTTT. Translation gives CASSVAGALRADTQYF.

This clonotype has a count of ten or more. The rearrangement joins TRBV5-6 to TRBJ1-1, with D possibly TRBD1 on 5 matching bases. The germline CDR1 and CDR2 sequences are SGHDT and YYEEEE. V was shortened by 5 bases and J by 4 bases, with 18 bases between the two germline ends. There are 15 residues in the CDR3. The CDR3 region has the DNA TGTGCCAGCAGAGTGGGGGGTGAGTGGGGCACTGAAGCTTTCTTT. This translates into CASRVGGEWGTEAFF.

The chain links TRBV7-9 to TRBJ2-7; D unresolved. The CDR3 extends over 13 amino acids. Trimming left V 4 bases short and J 2 bases short, with 9 bases between. CDR1 and CDR2 (germline): SEHNR, FQNEAQ (reference sequence). The CDR3 here is CASSSHTAYEQYF. DNA for the CDR3: TGTGCCAGCAGCTCCCATACAGCCTACGAGCAGTACTTC.

This clonotype was seen just once. The chain couples TRBV4-1 to TRBJ2-3; D might be TRBD1 (5 bases). Germline V gene lookup returns CDR1 MGHRA and CDR2 YSYEKL. V lost 4 bases and J 5 bases, leaving 13 bases between the germline ends. The CDR3 runs to 14 residues. CDR3 sequence reads: CASSPAVGVDTQYF. Here the CDR3 DNA reads TGCGCCAGCAGCCCCGCGGTAGGGGTAGATACGCAGTATTTT.

For this clonotype: A much larger clone differs by one base, so this may be a read error. The V and J genes are TRBV12-3 or TRBV12-4 and TRBJ2-7; D tentatively fits TRBD1 or TRBD2 (5 bases each). Trimming cost V 8 bases and J 3 bases, with 20 bases left between them. The CDR3 covers 15 residues. CDR3 nucleotide sequence: TGTGCCAGCCCTTGGCTCGGGACGCAAGTCTACGAGCAGTACTTC. It specifies CASPWLGTQVYEQYF.

There are a few counts of this clonotype. This chain joins TRBV20-1 and TRBJ2-1, with 7 bases lining up with TRBD2. Germline V gene sequence: CDR1 DFQATT, CDR2 SNEGSKA (reference sequence). The CDR3 contains 12 residues. V shed 7 bases and J 7 bases; nucleotides not matched to a gene: 7. DNA of the CDR3: TGCAGTGTTGGGACTAAGGTGAATGAGCAGTTCTTC. The encoded protein is CSVGTKVNEQFF.

This clonotype was observed at least ten times. The rearrangement uses TRBV12-3 or TRBV12-4 and TRBJ2-1; TRBD2 matches at 8 bases. The CDR3 runs 16 residues. V gave up 2 bases and J gave up 7 bases; unmatched junction bases: 10. CDR3 sequence: CASSLSLSGTANEQFF. The CDR3 DNA follows: TGTGCCAGCAGTTTAAGCCTTAGCGGGACGGCAAATGAGCAGTTCTTC.

This clonotype was seen only a few times. Since a much larger clone is just one base distant, this may be a read error. The CDR3 DNA is TGTGCCAGCAGCTTAGGGCGGCAGGGCTACGAGCAGTACTTC. Amino acids: CASSLGRQGYEQYF. The V and J genes are TRBV7-2 and TRBJ2-7, with D maybe TRBD1 (5 bases). The germline V and J ends were trimmed by 1 base and 3 bases, with 10 bases remaining between them. Germline V CDR1 and CDR2: SGHTA, FQGNSA. This CDR3 is built from 14 residues.

This clonotype was counted between two and nine times. This chain uses TRBV20-1 with TRBJ1-3; tentative D call: TRBD1 (6 bases). The CDR3 extends over 13 amino acids. In germline, CDR1 is DFQATT, CDR2 SNEGSKA (reference sequence). V was shortened by 6 bases and J by 4 bases, with 13 bases between the two germline ends. The CDR3 region is CSAKQGPGNTIYF. The CDR3 nucleotides are TGCAGTGCCAAGCAGGGGCCAGGAAACACCATATATTTT.

This clonotype was observed a few times. V usage is TRBV12-3 or TRBV12-4 and J usage is TRBJ2-1, with TRBD2 identical over 14 bases. After removal of 6 bases from V and 13 bases from J, the junction contained 5 bases not matched to a gene. This CDR3 has 13 residues. The CDR3 bases are TGTGCCAGCAGGACGGGACTAGCGGGAGAACAGTTCTTC. As protein: CASRTGLAGEQFF.

This clonotype was counted ten times or more. This chain uses TRBV7-6 with TRBJ2-2, with D perhaps TRBD1 or TRBD2 (6 bases each). The germline CDR1 and CDR2 sequences are SGHVS and FNYEAQ. The V and J ends lost 4 bases and 0 bases respectively, with 12 bases between them. The CDR3 loop spans 16 amino acids. CDR3 region: CASSSPGGPNTGELFF. In DNA, the CDR3 is TGTGCCAGCAGCTCCCCCGGGGGCCCGAACACCGGGGAGCTGTTTTTT.

There are a few counts of this clonotype. The gene calls are TRBV10-1 and TRBJ2-2; no reliable D call. V was trimmed by 1 base and J by 3 bases, leaving 3 bases between them. The length of the CDR3 is 13 residues. Per germline, CDR1 WNHNN and CDR2 SYGVQD (reference sequence). CDR3 in amino acids: CASSEFDTGELFF. The CDR3 coding sequence is TGCGCCAGCAGTGAGTTCGACACCGGGGAGCTGTTTTTT.

This clonotype was counted many times. The V call is TRBV20-1, the J call TRBJ2-5; TRBD1 aligns across 7 bases. V was pared by 6 bases and J by 4 bases, with 11 bases of the junction left unmatched. The germline V gene has CDR1 DFQATT and CDR2 SNEGSKA (reference sequence). The CDR3 has 14 residues. This CDR3 reads CSARNRGIVETQYF. The CDR3 DNA is TGCAGTGCAAGGAACAGGGGCATTGTAGAGACCCAGTACTTC.

This clonotype was picked up many times. The chain recombines TRBV6-9 with TRBJ1-5, with D perhaps TRBD1 (5 bases). The germline gives CDR1 MNHGY, CDR2 SVAAGI. Trimming pared 3 bases from V and 2 bases from J, leaving 14 bases between. The CDR3 loop spans 16 amino acids. The CDR3, as DNA: TGTGCCAGCAGTTACCGTGCGGGGGGTGGCAATCAGCCCCAGCATTTT. This sequence encodes CASSYRAGGGNQPQHF.

Concerning this clonotype itself: This clone may be a read error of a much larger clone one base away. This chain joins TRBV14 and TRBJ2-1; 8 bases are shared with TRBD2. CDR3 length equals 13 residues. Germline V CDR1 and CDR2: SGHDN, FVKESK. The CDR3: CASSPSTSGEQLF. Here the CDR3 DNA reads TGTGCCAGCAGCCCGTCCACTAGCGGAGAGCAGCTCTTC.

The chain joins TRBV11-1 to TRBJ2-7, with D unclear. The CDR3 runs to 16 residues. Trimming removed 5 bases from V and 0 bases from J, with 17 bases in between. Germline V CDR1 and CDR2: SGHAT, FQDESV (reference sequence). CDR3 amino acids: CASSRPDRHYSYEQYF. CDR3 nucleotides: TGTGCCAGCAGCCGCCCCGATCGACACTACTCCTACGAGCAGTACTTC.

This chain uses TRBV3-1 with TRBJ1-3; tentative D call: TRBD1 (5 bases). Per the germline V gene, CDR1 is LGHDT and CDR2 is YNNKEL (reference sequence). V lost 1 base and J 2 bases, leaving 15 bases between the germline ends. The length of the CDR3 is 17 residues. The CDR3 nucleotides are TGTGCCAGCAGCCAAGCTTTCGGGGGATCGGCTGGAAACACCATATATTTT. Residues: CASSQAFGGSAGNTIYF.

This clonotype was seen ten or more times. The chain carries TRBV10-1 and TRBJ2-5; the D is unclear. CDR1 is WNHNN and CDR2 is SYGVQD in the germline V gene (reference sequence). This CDR3 region has 16 residues. V lost 2 bases and J lost 1, with 14 bases in between. CDR3 DNA: TGCGCCAGCAGTGAGAAGAGGCGCCATTTCCAAGAGACCCAGTACTTC. Protein: CASSEKRRHFQETQYF.

In its sample, this clonotype was seen many times. The V call is TRBV11-2, the J call TRBJ2-3, with 8 bases fitting TRBD1. Per the germline V gene, CDR1 is SGHAT and CDR2 is FQNNGV. J lost 6 bases, V lost 3 bases, and 11 bases had no gene match. The CDR3 is 16 amino acids. The CDR3 loop reads CASSFRGRIFSDTQYF. CDR3 DNA sequence: TGTGCCAGCAGCTTCAGGGGGCGGATCTTTTCCGATACGCAGTATTTT.

This clonotype was counted only a few times. The chain carries TRBV6-5 and TRBJ1-3; D unresolved. Trimming shortened V by 0 bases and J by 0 bases, and 6 bases separated the two germline ends. The CDR3 consists of 15 residues. Germline V lookup: CDR1 MNHEY, CDR2 SVGAGI. The CDR3 sequence: CASSYSPDSGNTIYF. CDR3 coding DNA: TGTGCCAGCAGTTACTCCCCAGACTCTGGAAACACCATATATTTT.

This clonotype was recorded a few times. V gene TRBV28 combines with J gene TRBJ1-6; weak D call: TRBD1 (5 bases). Germline V gene lookup returns CDR1 MDHEN and CDR2 SYDVKM. Trimming removed 4 bases at V and 5 bases at J, with 12 bases between. The CDR3 runs to 15 residues. CDR3 sequence (DNA): TGTGCCAGCAGTTCCCCTTCAGGGAATAATTCACCCCTCCACTTT. Translating gives CASSSPSGNNSPLHF.